This T cell receptor beta chain was sequenced for a study of cytomegalovirus exposure and HLA in healthy donors (dated by TCRdb to about 2017). Turning to the overall study: In an earlier analysis of about 560 of the donors, roughly 300 Gb of sequence data and 120 million or so unique TCR beta sequences from 180 million or so T cells were reported. Rather than using new phenotypic data, the later analysis identified candidate immune exposures from TCR beta sequences and from how often those sequences occurred across donors. Across 398 genotyped donors of the cohort, an average of roughly 250,000 unique TCR beta nucleotide sequences per donor were sequenced, and roughly 20% of those sequences were non-productive. The genetic ancestry cluster associated with self-reported Caucasian donors included 65% to 90% of the roughly 400 genotyped donors. Donor age, sex, ethnicity and CMV serostatus were compiled together with the repertoire data. To predict cytomegalovirus infection status, the study brought together high-throughput TCR immunosequencing, statistical association of individual TCRs with disease status, and machine learning. All discovery cohort repertoires had been generated using a single sequencing platform. HLA typing included class I and class II loci at four-digit resolution. Approximately 310 gigabases of sequencing data and around 90 million unique TCR sequences made up an early release that covered roughly 670 HLA-typed donors. To decide whether each TCR beta V gene segment behaved as functional or pseudogenic, an earlier analysis of some 600 of the donors relied on high-throughput TCR beta sequencing. Because of strong linkage in the cohort, five DR-DQ haplotypes were treated as single units for association and clustering. Besides the first cohort of more than 650 subjects, a separate validation cohort made up of roughly 120 different subjects was used. The number of typed donors differed by locus: 629-630 for A, B, C, DRB1 and DQB1; approximately 520 for DQA1; some 590 for DPA1; and around 490 for DPB1. A later analysis re-analyzed previously published TCR beta repertoires from 666 donors and added high-resolution HLA genotyping to study TCR occurrence patterns. The study aimed to test whether cataloging public T cell receptors could reveal signatures of past pathogen exposure. The study profiled the T cell repertoires of 550 to 700 subjects by immunosequencing and related them to cytomegalovirus serostatus. Genome-wide SNP genotypes for about three fifths of the roughly 670 donors were used in a later genetic analysis, which treated that subset as a discovery cohort. Paper-wide results and their limitations: A later genetic analysis associated a missense DCLRE1C variant with V-gene and J-gene trimming of TCR beta chains, and an independent cohort replicated the association. A later analysis found that TCR association rates varied across HLA loci, with DRB1 alleles showing the most associated TCRs and HLA-C alleles the fewest. Compared with the roughly 700-donor mean, donors in an Asian-associated ancestry cluster had fewer N-insertions in productive TCRs, according to a later genetic analysis. The only immune exposure information available for the cohort was CMV serostatus. A further reported finding was that TCR beta sequences accurately predicted the HLA-A and HLA-B alleles for most subjects in the first cohort. Strong co-occurrence of HLA alleles, especially DR and DQ, made assigning TCR associations to individual alleles difficult. Linkage disequilibrium might explain the correlated functional status among segregating V segments, but an unknown experimental factor could not be ruled out. The authors suggested that the approach could potentially be generalized to other disease states and immunological phenotypes. In both the original and validation cohorts, the classifier was reported to diagnose cytomegalovirus status with high specificity and sensitivity. The cohort was sequenced for TCR beta chains only, and without alpha or paired-chain data the features that could be detected were limited. Because counts were too low, about 15 rarely observed V segments, including chromosome 9 orphons, were left out of the earlier analysis of roughly 600 of the donors. The presence/absence analyses assumed that sequencing depth was roughly uniform across donors, and that assumption may not be true. Because HLA typing was unavailable for some donors at each locus, only the typed subset was used in association tests. An earlier analysis of around 540 of the donors showed that most TCR beta V segments appeared in productive rearrangements either about 87% or about 30% of the time, which broadly matched IMGT annotations. The 87-base-pair reads could not distinguish some IMGT-functional V segments, including TRBV6-2 and TRBV6-3, so those segments were excluded. Specific HLA alleles were associated with 18,000 or so TCR beta sequences at a false discovery rate of 0.05 in a later analysis. In vitro tests confirmed that a few of the cytomegalovirus-associated TCR beta chains recognize cytomegalovirus antigens. Several of the top co-occurrence clusters appeared to be linked to parvovirus B19, influenza, CMV and Epstein-Barr virus, according to a later analysis. In a later analysis, most CMV-associated TCR beta chains were found to appear HLA-restricted, with HLA associations seemingly driven largely by CMV exposure. A later analysis found that HLA-associated TCR beta chains were more clonally expanded and had lower generation probabilities than equally common non-associated chains. A cluster of highly shared sequence variants was judged likely to represent a technical artifact of the sequencing pipeline. A total of roughly 160 TCR beta chains were listed by the study as associated with cytomegalovirus. Across donors, most TCR sequences were observed very rarely, whereas some public TCRs were present in many individuals.

On this clone: Its target antigen remains unknown. The input lacks base qualities; no much larger clone sits a single base away.

Taken from the germline V gene, the CDR1 and CDR2 loops are MDHEN and SYDVKM. The junction shows trimming of 6 bases on V and 4 bases on J, and the gene matches do not reach 3 bases of it. Spanning cysteine to phenylalanine, the CDR3 consists of 12 amino acids. Of the read, only the CDR3 DNA is kept; its 36 bases are in frame from base 1. The library was generated by the immunoSEQ multiplex PCR assay. For the multiplex PCR, a mixture combining 60 forward primers for TCR Vbeta segments and 13 reverse primers for TCR Jbeta segments was used. The CDR3 region of rearranged TCR beta genes was amplified from genomic DNA with a multiplex PCR assay. On the Illumina HiSeq System, the amplified TCR beta libraries were sequenced as 87-base-pair reads. Per the original workflow: In a later analysis, tens of millions of unique TCR beta chains were counted across the 500 to 700 repertoires, and roughly 11 million of these chains were shared by at least two donors. To remove PCR and sequencing errors, raw reads were error-corrected and collapsed into unique sequences using a nearest-neighbor algorithm that merged closely related sequences. CDR3 sequences were aligned to IMGT reference sequences to assign V, D and J gene segments. For a sequence to be retained, at least a six-nucleotide match to both a V gene segment and a J gene segment was required. Rearrangements were called productive when the CDR3 lacked stop codons and stayed in frame with V and J; all others were non-productive. Following IMGT convention, CDR3 was defined as the stretch from the second conserved V-encoded cysteine to the conserved J-encoded phenylalanine. The earlier analysis of more than 450 of the donors excluded sequences that lacked an unambiguous match to a single V gene segment. In an earlier analysis of approximately 500 of the donors, a V segment was called functional when productive rearrangements were above 56.7%, and segregating when the standard deviation between donors exceeded 5%. To diagnose cytomegalovirus status from the catalog of TCR beta chain sequences, a statistical classification framework was built. In a later analysis, V and J genes were assigned by comparing TCR nucleotide sequences against IMGT/GENE-DB human TR gene sequences. A later analysis assigned CDR3 sequences and most-parsimonious VDJ recombination scenarios with the TCRdist pipeline. In a later analysis, each TCR beta chain was defined by its CDR3 amino acid sequence together with its V-gene family, and reads without a unique V-gene family were excluded. In a later analysis, 450 to 600 highly shared, low-generation-probability nucleotide sequences were removed to address suspected cross-contamination and a sequencing artifact. For each public chain, a later analysis derived a clonal expansion index from normalized ranks of inferred template counts within each repertoire. In a later analysis, generation probabilities were computed with a VDJ recombination model fitted to out-of-frame rearrangements, and the resulting probabilities were checked against IGoR. In a later analysis, hypergeometric tests were used to score TCR-TCR, TCR-HLA and TCR-CMV co-occurrence, with a repertoire-size bias correction applied to TCR pairs. To estimate false discovery rates, a later analysis permuted the HLA or CMV assignments 20 times. In a later analysis, co-occurring TCRs were grouped using DBSCAN, with TCRdist sequence similarity added in when clustering inside HLA-allele-positive subsets. Co-occurrence clustering excluded repertoires with fewer than 30,000 or more than 120,000 public chains, plus five with anomalous nucleotide sharing. TCRdb obtained this table from immuneACCESS and retained in-frame rearrangements with V and J assigned. These tables miss some clones; where compared with another copy, unresolved V genes account for less than half of the shortfall, and the remainder is unexplained. The V and J calls and clone size come from that table; D and trimming were worked out from the DNA. The table for this sample lists fewer than 200,000 clones; 80% of them were counted only once. The biggest ten clones account for 1.3% of the sample.

The cohort comprised more than 550 healthy bone marrow donors. At the time of sampling, all cohort members were nominally healthy, though unrecorded immune exposures were likely present. The donor tested CMV seronegative, placing the donor among the 300 to 450 seronegative members of the cohort. Each donor provided a peripheral blood sample, and peripheral blood mononuclear cells were used for TCR beta sequencing. Genomic DNA was extracted from the blood cell samples with the Qiagen DNeasy Blood Extraction Kit. Material: PBMCs. The chain couples TRBV28 to TRBJ2-7, with 7 junctional bases fitting TRBD1. This receptor was taken from a woman in her forties or fifties in good health and CMV-seronegative. The CDR3 in this case is CASRGTDYEQYF. The DNA sequence follows: TGTGCCAGCAGAGGGACAGATTACGAGCAGTACTTC.